The count of the clone carrying this T cell receptor (beta chain) is one. The antigen remains unidentified. Profiling relied on immunoSEQ multiplex PCR, and the TCRdb table lists in-frame clones only, not all of them. The sample shows tens of thousands of clones, more than 70% of them seen only once. This specimen belongs to a study of T cells in narcolepsy. On the study more broadly: Enrolled donors included narcolepsy type 1 or type 2 patients and healthy controls. Study outcomes and limitations: Reportedly, autoreactive clonotypes were serially detected in patients' blood but not controls'. Same-patient CSF and blood CD4+ T cell clonotypes included HCRT-specific and TRIB2-specific autoreactive ones.

The specimen was CD45RA- memory CD4+ T cells from PBMCs. The TCR was taken from a human donor with narcolepsy.

CDR3 sequence (DNA): TGTGCCAGCAGGGCTCTCGGGGAGAACACTGAAGCTTTCTTT. Translation gives CASRALGENTEAFF. This rearrangement joins TRBV6-1 to TRBJ1-1, with D unresolved. Looked up from germline, CDR1 is MNHNS and CDR2 is SASEGT. The V end lost 6 bases, the J end lost 1 base, and 12 bases lay between the germline ends. CDR3 length: 14 amino acids.